These 24 T cell receptor beta chains were sequenced from one sample in a study of blood T cells in healthy people across ages. A sample-barcoded 5' primer and a J-beta primer mix were used in a second PCR of roughly 7 to 11 cycles. TCRdb ran MiXCR on the 5' RACE reads and lists one entry per CDR3 protein. This table has 1.5 million to 2 million distinct CDR3 sequences, 28% appearing once. The sequencing input was blood. These receptors all stem from a woman aged 25 to 45 in good health.

The chain uses TRBV11-2 and TRBJ2-3; 10 positions match TRBD1. The CDR3 is made up of 16 amino acids. Germline CDR1 and CDR2: SGHAT and FQNNGV. Trimming at V came to 4 bases and at J to 2 bases, leaving 6 bases not matched to a gene. The CDR3 DNA follows: TGTGCCAGCAGCTCCAGGACAGGGGGAATCACAGATACGCAGTATTTT. Translation: CASSSRTGGITDTQYF.

In this sample, this clonotype turned up a few times. The V and J genes are TRBV5-1 and TRBJ2-7; 8 bases line up with TRBD1. The CDR3 length is 16 residues. Germline loops: CDR1 SGHRS, CDR2 YFSETQ. J was trimmed by 9 bases and V by 0 bases; bases with no gene match: 14. The CDR3 protein is CASSLGLDRDLYGQYF. The CDR3, as DNA: TGCGCCAGCAGCTTGGGGCTGGACAGGGATCTATATGGGCAGTACTTC.

This clonotype was seen at least ten times. The chain uses TRBV7-3 and TRBJ2-4, with 10 bases aligning to TRBD2. V lost 5 bases to trimming and J lost 0 bases; unmatched junction nucleotides: 7. The CDR3 spans 17 residues. Germline loops: CDR1 SGHTA, CDR2 FQGTGA. The DNA for the CDR3 is TGTGCCAGCAGCGGGACTAGCGACGGTCTAGCCAAAAACATTCAGTACTTC. Its protein is CASSGTSDGLAKNIQYF. Drawing the rest from reference TRBV7-3 and TRBJ2-4, the complete variable domain is GAGVSQTPSNKVTEKGKYVELRCDPISGHTALYWYRQSLGQGPEFLIYFQGTGAADDSGLPNDRFFAVRPEGSVSTLKIQRTERGDSAVYLCASSGTSDGLAKNIQYFGAGTRLSVL.

In its sample, this clonotype was seen a few times. Possible read error: a much larger clone is one base away. This sequence joins TRBV12-3 or TRBV12-4 and TRBJ2-4; weak D call: TRBD1 (5 bases). V lost 1 base and J lost 6, with 7 bases in between. CDR3 length: 13 amino acids. The CDR3, as DNA: TGTGCCAGCAGTTTAGGACAGAGAAACATTCAGTACTTC. Residues: CASSLGQRNIQYF.

The gene calls are TRBV10-1 and TRBJ2-3; 9 nucleotides match TRBD2. V was clipped by 5 bases and J by 4 bases; unmatched bases: 4. This CDR3 comprises 14 residues. Germline loops: CDR1 WNHNN, CDR2 SYGVQD (reference sequence). This CDR3 is CASSPSGVSDTQYF. Written as DNA, the CDR3 is TGCGCCAGCAGTCCTAGCGGGGTCTCAGATACGCAGTATTTT.

The chain recombines TRBV6-2 or TRBV6-3 with TRBJ2-7, with 7 bases fitting TRBD1. The ends lost 6 bases at V and 5 bases at J; junction bases unmatched: 10. The germline V gene encodes CDR1 MNHEY and CDR2 SVGEGT. The CDR3 has 14 residues. CDR3 DNA: TGTGCCAGCAGGTCCCGTAGACAGGGCCACGAGCAGTACTTC. Protein: CASRSRRQGHEQYF.

This sequence joins TRBV9 and TRBJ2-3; D possibly matches TRBD1 or TRBD2 (5 bases each). Trimming cost V 1 base and J 6 bases, with 15 bases left between them. This CDR3 region has 15 residues. The V gene's germline CDR1 is SGDLS and CDR2 YYNGEE. The CDR3 sequence is CASSVTGTVRDTQYF. CDR3 coding DNA: TGTGCCAGCAGCGTAACCGGGACCGTCCGCGATACGCAGTATTTT.

The rearrangement uses TRBV28 and TRBJ2-3, with D possibly being TRBD2 (6 bases). The V end was cut by 4 bases, the J end by 0 bases, with 11 bases between. Germline V CDR1 and CDR2: MDHEN, SYDVKM. The CDR3 contains 15 residues. The CDR3 sequence is CASSSEGFSTDTQYF. The CDR3 DNA follows: TGTGCCAGCAGTTCGGAGGGGTTCAGCACAGATACGCAGTATTTT.

This clonotype was counted ten times or more. The gene calls are TRBV15 and TRBJ2-5; TRBD1 is a possible D gene (5 bases). The CDR3 runs 15 residues. CDR1 and CDR2 from the germline V gene are LNHNV and YYDKDF (reference sequence). With 0 bases removed from V and 3 bases from J, the gap between germline ends came to 11 bases. CDR3 DNA sequence: TGTGCCACCAGCAGAGATGACAGCCCGGAAGAGACCCAGTACTTC. This translates into CATSRDDSPEETQYF.

The J gene is TRBJ2-7, the V gene TRBV7-6, with 8 bases that match TRBD2. The CDR3 is made up of 15 amino acids. The trim removed 5 bases at V and 2 bases at J, leaving 8 bases unmatched. Germline CDR1 and CDR2: SGHVS and FNYEAQ. In DNA, the CDR3 is TGTGCCAGCAGCGGGGGAGCGGGAGAGGCCTACGAGCAGTACTTC. Protein: CASSGGAGEAYEQYF.

The chain has TRBV10-3 and TRBJ1-5, with 10 bases that match TRBD1. Looked up from germline, CDR1 is ENHRY and CDR2 is SYGVKD. The CDR3 extends over 20 amino acids. The trim removed 0 bases at V and 0 bases at J, leaving 11 bases unmatched. The CDR3 DNA follows: TGTGCCATCAGTGAGTCGCGCAGGTGGGGACAGGGGAATAGCAATCAGCCCCAGCATTTT. Translation: CAISESRRWGQGNSNQPQHF.

This clonotype was observed a handful of times. CDR3 region: CASSFRTGGIGGSTGELFF. The CDR3 DNA follows: TGTGCCAGCAGTTTCCGGACAGGGGGCATTGGCGGGAGCACCGGGGAGCTGTTTTTT. The chain couples TRBV5-5 to TRBJ2-2, with 11 bases aligning to TRBD1. V was pared by 5 bases and J by 4 bases, with 16 bases of the junction left unmatched. Germline lookup yields CDR1 SGHKS and CDR2 YYEKEE (reference sequence). The CDR3 consists of 19 residues. The full variable domain, with the rest looked up from reference TRBV5-5 and TRBJ2-2, is DAGVTQSPTHLIKTRGQQVTLRCSPISGHKSVSWYQQVLGQGPQFIFQYYEKEERGRGNFPDRFSARQFPNYSSELNVNALLLGDSALYLCASSFRTGGIGGSTGELFFGEGSRLTVL.

This clonotype showed up many times. The V call is TRBV10-3, the J call TRBJ2-5; the D gene is possibly TRBD2 (5 bases). Trimming shortened V by 10 bases and J by 4 bases, and 22 bases separated the two germline ends. Germline V CDR1 and CDR2: ENHRY, SYGVKD. This CDR3 is 15 amino acids long. CDR3 DNA: TGTGCCACCTCATCGATAGGTGGGAGAGGAGAGACCCAGTACTTC. This codes for CATSSIGGRGETQYF.

The gene calls are TRBV20-1 and TRBJ1-1; maybe TRBD1 (6 bases). The CDR3 length is 13 residues. In germline, CDR1 is DFQATT, CDR2 SNEGSKA (reference sequence). V was shortened by 1 base and J by 5 bases, with 11 bases between the two germline ends. The CDR3 coding sequence is TGCAGTGCTAGAGTTAGGGGGATTACTGAAGCTTTCTTT. Translating it yields CSARVRGITEAFF.

At least ten counts were recorded for this clonotype. The V call is TRBV20-1, the J call TRBJ2-7, with D perhaps TRBD2 (5 bases). V lost 8 bases and J 4 bases, leaving 18 bases between the germline ends. Looked up from germline, CDR1 is DFQATT and CDR2 is SNEGSKA (reference sequence). The CDR3 contains 13 residues. DNA of the CDR3: TGCAGTCCCCACGAAGAGGGCGTGTACGAGCAGTACTTC. It codes for CSPHEEGVYEQYF.

This clonotype appeared a few times. At one end the junction does not follow the germline gene, possibly because of a read error. V and J are TRBV11-2 and TRBJ2-1; D gene uncertain. There are 13 residues in the CDR3. Germline lookup yields CDR1 SGHAT and CDR2 FQNNGV. CDR3 in amino acids: CVSSLDSRNEQFF. The CDR3 bases are TGTGTCAGCAGCTTAGATTCGCGGAATGAGCAGTTCTTC.

In the case of this clonotype: It may be a read error: a sequence one base away is much more abundant. J is TRBJ2-7 and V is TRBV20-1; tentatively, D is TRBD1 (6 bases). In germline, CDR1 is DFQATT, CDR2 SNEGSKA (reference sequence). V was pared by 5 bases and J by 2 bases, with 16 bases between. The CDR3 is 14 residues long. The CDR3: CSAHRATVPYEQYF. CDR3 nucleotide sequence: TGCAGTGCTCACAGGGCGACAGTACCCTACGAGCAGTACTTC.

The chain joins TRBV7-3 to TRBJ2-6; 9 bases are a match to TRBD1. This CDR3 is built from 22 residues. The germline V gene has CDR1 SGHTA and CDR2 FQGTGA. Trimming cost V 3 bases and J 1 base; bases outside gene matches: 19. CDR3 region: CASSFPLKGTGTSFSGANVLTF. The CDR3, as DNA: TGTGCCAGCAGCTTCCCCCTTAAAGGGACAGGGACCTCATTTTCTGGGGCCAACGTCCTGACTTTC.

This sequence joins TRBV29-1 and TRBJ2-3, with TRBD1 identical over 7 bases. In germline, CDR1 is SQVTM, CDR2 ANQGSEA. CDR3 length: 14 amino acids. J gave up 4 bases and V 2 bases, and 6 bases lay outside the gene matches. The DNA for the CDR3 is TGCAGCGTTGAAAAGGGGGCGGTTTCAGATACGCAGTATTTT. Its protein product is CSVEKGAVSDTQYF.

This clonotype was seen only once. The chain's CDR3 is CSAPPGAADTQYF. CDR3 DNA: TGCAGTGCTCCACCCGGGGCGGCAGATACGCAGTATTTT. The genes are TRBV20-1 and TRBJ2-3; D is perhaps TRBD1 or TRBD2 (5 bases each). The CDR3 length is 13 residues. V was shortened by 5 bases and J by 4 bases, with 13 bases between the two germline ends. The germline V gene has CDR1 DFQATT and CDR2 SNEGSKA (reference sequence).

This clonotype was observed a handful of times. A much larger clone lies one base from this, so it may be a read error. The chain employs TRBV29-1 and TRBJ1-1, with D uncertain. The germline CDR1 and CDR2 sequences are SQVTM and ANQGSEA. The CDR3 has 13 amino acids. The V and J ends lost 3 bases and 4 bases respectively, with 12 bases between them. CDR3 sequence (DNA): TGCAGCGTTGATAACAGATCCGGCACTGAAGCTTTCTTT. This translates into CSVDNRSGTEAFF.

V gene TRBV9 combines with J gene TRBJ2-7; 9 bases are a match to TRBD2. Germline V gene sequence: CDR1 SGDLS, CDR2 YYNGEE. The CDR3 is 15 amino acids. Trimming took 1 base from V and 0 from J; bases not matched to a gene: 2. CDR3 loop: CASSVSGRNSYEQYF. The DNA of the CDR3 is TGTGCCAGCAGCGTAAGCGGGAGGAACTCCTACGAGCAGTACTTC. Full variable domain (rest looked up from reference TRBV9 and TRBJ2-7): DSGVTQTPKHLITATGQRVTLRCSPRSGDLSVYWYQQSLDQGLQFLIQYYNGEERAKGNILERFSAQQFPDLHSELNLSSLELGDSALYFCASSVSGRNSYEQYFGPGTRLTVT.

This clonotype was found a few times. The gene calls are TRBV5-1 and TRBJ2-3, with 11 bases matching TRBD2. The CDR3 is made up of 18 amino acids. Trimming cost V 0 bases and J 6 bases; bases outside gene matches: 12. The germline V gene has CDR1 SGHRS and CDR2 YFSETQ. The CDR3 DNA reads TGCGCCAGCAGCTTGGACGCCTACCTAGCGGGGGGAGACGATACGCAGTATTTT. Translated: CASSLDAYLAGGDDTQYF.

V usage is TRBV10-3 and J usage is TRBJ2-1, with TRBD1 matching 9 bases. Per the germline V gene, CDR1 is ENHRY and CDR2 is SYGVKD. This CDR3 comprises 16 residues. With 0 bases clipped from V and 5 bases from J, the junction kept 5 bases outside the gene matches. This CDR3 reads CAISESQTGGNNEQFF. In nucleotides, the CDR3 is TGTGCCATCAGTGAGTCGCAGACAGGGGGGAACAATGAGCAGTTCTTC.